This TCR beta chain was obtained from a study of early T cells in non-severe SARS-CoV-2 infection (dated by TCRdb to the early 2020s). Regarding the study in general: Bulk RNA from unsorted whole blood was used for TCR sequencing, so alpha and beta chains could not be paired. Study-wide findings and limitations: VDJdb matching was skewed toward anti-spike CD8 responses and likely underestimated virus-specific expansions, missing private and CD4 specificities.

Library creation used 5' RACE. The sample was run on a NextSeq 500. To correct for sequencing error and PCR bias, the TCR library protocol tagged individual cDNA molecules with unique molecular identifiers. TCR alpha and beta chains were both sequenced, and the abundances of alpha and beta sequences in each sample were closely correlated with each other. Under the source paper's analysis protocol: Decombinator V4 was used to annotate the V gene, J gene and CDR3 of the TCR sequences. Expanded TCRs were defined as changing significantly between any two time points under a Poisson model with p below 0.0001. Abundances of TCRs were expressed as counts per million after normalisation to the total number of TCRs sequenced in each sample. TRAV1-2 paired with TRAJ12, TRAJ20 or TRAJ33 defined MAIT TCRs, while TRAV10 paired with TRAJ18 defined iNKT TCRs. VDJdb, accessed 1 November 2021, was searched for CMV, EBV and SARS-CoV-2 annotated TCRs, excluding TCRs annotated for multiple antigens. Using fastp trimming at Q25 and MiXCR clonotype assembly, TCRdb reanalyzed the public sequencing data and kept in-frame beta chains. Every CDR3 protein is listed once, alongside the most common genes and DNA of its rows. TCRdb, not the authors, supplied the V and J calls. The sample records about 64,000 distinct CDR3 sequences, 10% to 15% of which are singletons. Over 1.1% of the sample belongs to the ten largest clones.

This was a case-control study nested in a cohort of healthcare workers in London, UK, who had nasopharyngeal swab PCR tests and blood samples taken every week. Between 23 and 31 March 2020, the week of the UK lockdown, healthcare workers were enrolled and then followed up weekly for as long as 16 weeks. This clonotype was detected only a few times. What antigen it recognizes has not been identified. No much larger clonotype is one base removed from it; base qualities were not supplied. The CDR3 runs 13 residues from the cysteine to the phenylalanine. Just CDR3 DNA is preserved here, 39 bases in frame from base 1. V is pruned by 4 bases and J by 3 bases, leaving 3 bases of the junction without a gene match. Sequences MNHEY (CDR1) and SVGAGI (CDR2) are obtained from the germline V gene.

The V and J segments used are TRBV6-5 and TRBJ2-7, with TRBD1 identical over 7 junction bases. This TCR derives from an adult who was a healthcare worker with PCR-confirmed SARS-CoV-2 infection or an uninfected control (not recorded which). The source was whole blood, collected at baseline. The CDR3 has the sequence CASSWGQSYEQYF. The bases read TGTGCCAGCAGTTGGGGACAGAGCTACGAGCAGTACTTC.